This is a list of T cell receptor beta chains from one sample in a study of blood T cells in healthy people across ages. TCRdb reprocessed the 5' RACE reads with MiXCR, giving one entry per CDR3 protein. This table holds hundreds of thousands of distinct CDR3 sequences, roughly 40% found once. Sequencing used blood. The source of these receptors is a man aged 18 to 35 in good health. CDR3s include the opening cysteine and the closing phenylalanine or tryptophan. The order of the fields is clone size, D gene, CDR3 length, J gene, V gene, CDR3 DNA, CDR3 protein. The D gene is left open where the match is weak. Rows give clone size only sometimes, using once, few, many, or a class for an expanded clone.

few,.,13,TRBJ2-5,TRBV5-1,TGCGCCAGCAGCCTCGGGGAGCTGGAGACCCAGTACTTC,CASSLGELETQYF
.,TRBD2,15,TRBJ2-7,TRBV5-1,TGCGCCAGCAGCTCGGGACTAGTAGGTCACAATGAGCAGTACTTC,CASSSGLVGHNEQYF
.,TRBD1,15,TRBJ2-3,TRBV2,TGTGCCAGCAGGCGTGACAGGGCCGGCACAGATACGCAGTATTTT,CASRRDRAGTDTQYF
.,TRBD1,13,TRBJ2-5,TRBV7-2,TGTGCCAGCTACTCGGGACAGATAGAGACCCAGTACTTC,CASYSGQIETQYF
.,TRBD1,18,TRBJ1-2,TRBV9,TGTGCCAGCAGCCCGAGGGTCCCGGGACAGGGTTCGAGCTATGGCTACACCTTC,CASSPRVPGQGSSYGYTF
.,.,14,TRBJ2-3,TRBV19,TGTGCCAGTAGTATTCTAGGGGGCACAGATACGCAGTATTTT,CASSILGGTDTQYF
few,.,12,TRBJ1-1,TRBV5-5,TGTGCCAGCAGCTTTCCCCACACTGAAGCTTTCTTT,CASSFPHTEAFF
.,TRBD1,16,TRBJ2-1,TRBV6-2/TRBV6-3,TGTGCCAGCAGTTACTTGGGACAGGGGGCCTACAATGAGCAGTTCTTC,CASSYLGQGAYNEQFF
.,.,13,TRBJ2-1,TRBV7-2,TGTGCCAGCAGCGGCAGGGGCTACGATGAGCAGTTCTTC,CASSGRGYDEQFF
few,.,14,TRBJ2-3,TRBV7-2,TGTGCCAGCAAGGACAGTTCTAGCACAGATACGCAGTATTTT,CASKDSSSTDTQYF
.,TRBD2,16,TRBJ2-1,TRBV24-1,TGTGCCACCAGTGACCGGACTAGCGGGAGCGTCTGGGAGCAGTTCTTC,CATSDRTSGSVWEQFF
few,.,16,TRBJ2-7,TRBV7-9,TGTGCCAGCAGCTTCGGGGAGTCCGGGGGATTCTACGAGCAGTACTTC,CASSFGESGGFYEQYF
few,.,16,TRBJ1-4,TRBV12-3/TRBV12-4,TGTGCCAGCAGTCTATCTCGTACAGGGTACCGTGAAAAACTGTTTTTT,CASSLSRTGYREKLFF
many,TRBD2,16,TRBJ2-3,TRBV12-3/TRBV12-4,TGTGCCAGCAGTTCCACGGGACTAGCGGGGGGAGATACGCAGTATTTT,CASSSTGLAGGDTQYF